The TCR beta chain described here comes from a study of blood T cell repertoires in COVID-19. Overall study: T cells, B-cell-depleted T cells, or PBMCs provided the cDNA or gDNA that served as material.

During active infection, Seattle patients enrolled and were then monitored through disease. Generated by immunoSEQ multiplex PCR, the TCRdb table keeps only in-frame clones and is missing some. Among fewer than 650,000 clones listed, 70% to 90% were seen once. V lost 7 bases and J lost 2; bases outside the gene matches: 6. Germline V gene data show CDR1 as SGHRS and CDR2 as YFSETQ. CDR3 length: 14 amino acids. This chain links TRBV5-1 with TRBJ1-3, with 7 bases aligning to TRBD1. The sequenced sample was peripheral blood. The clonotype was recovered from a woman in her forties or fifties with COVID-19, enrolled during active disease. This chain's CDR3 is CASSQGTAGNTIYF. The CDR3 DNA reads as TGCGCCAGCTCCCAGGGGACAGCTGGAAACACCATATATTTT.